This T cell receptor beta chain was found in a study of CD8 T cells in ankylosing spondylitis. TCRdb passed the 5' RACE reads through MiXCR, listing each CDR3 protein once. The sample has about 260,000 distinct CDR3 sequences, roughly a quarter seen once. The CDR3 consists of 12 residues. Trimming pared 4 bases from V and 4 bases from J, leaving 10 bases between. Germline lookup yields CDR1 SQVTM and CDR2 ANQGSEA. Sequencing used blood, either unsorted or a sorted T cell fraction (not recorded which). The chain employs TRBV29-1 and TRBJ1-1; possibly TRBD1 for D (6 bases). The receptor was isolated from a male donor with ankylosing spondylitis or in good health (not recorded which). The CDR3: CSVGSGVTEAFF. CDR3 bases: TGCAGCGTTGGTTCAGGGGTCACTGAAGCTTTCTTT. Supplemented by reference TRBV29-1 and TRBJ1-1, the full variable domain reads SAVISQKPSRDICQRGTSLTIQCQVDSQVTMMFWYRQQPGQSLTLIATANQGSEATYESGFVIDKFPISRPNLTFSTLTVSNMSPEDSSIYLCSVGSGVTEAFFGQGTRLTVV.